This is a list of T cell receptor beta chains from one sample in a study of identical twins. TCRdb reanalysed the 5' RACE reads using MiXCR and keeps one entry per CDR3 protein. The table records just under 550,000 distinct CDR3 sequences, approximately 14% of them present only once. In addition, the sample was reused for a study of yellow fever vaccine responses in identical twins.

The sample was CD4+ T cells sorted from blood. Receptor source: a young woman in good health. Each CDR3 is given with its conserved first and last residue. D genes are given only for firm matches. Clone size is not always given. Where it is, it says once, few, many or a class for expanded clones.

v_gene	j_gene	abundance	d_gene	CDR3nt	CDR3aa
TRBV5-1	TRBJ1-4	few	.	TGCGCCAGCAGCTTGGCAGTGGTTGGCGGCAGCACTAATGAAAAACTGTTTTTT	CASSLAVVGGSTNEKLFF
TRBV28	TRBJ2-1	many	.	TGTGCCAGCACCAGCTCCTACAATGAGCAGTTCTTC	CASTSSYNEQFF
TRBV6-1	TRBJ1-2	few	.	TGTGCCAGCAGTGAAACTAAGTCGGGAGATGGCTACACCTTC	CASSETKSGDGYTF
TRBV7-3	TRBJ1-2	.	.	TGTGCCAGCAGCTTAGGAGCAGGGTCAAATGGCTACACCTTC	CASSLGAGSNGYTF
TRBV12-3/TRBV12-4	TRBJ2-1	few	TRBD2	TGTGCCAGCAGTTTTTTTAGCGGGAGTGTGCCTTACAATGAGCAGTTCTTC	CASSFFSGSVPYNEQFF
TRBV2	TRBJ1-5	few	TRBD1	TGTGCCAGCAGTGATGTCGGACAGGGCAATCAGCCCCAGCATTTT	CASSDVGQGNQPQHF
TRBV25-1	TRBJ2-5	few	.	TGTGCCAGCAGGGGACTGGGGCAGGTGGAGACCCAGTACTTC	CASRGLGQVETQYF
TRBV12-3/TRBV12-4	TRBJ1-6	few	TRBD1	TGTGCCAGCAGCCCCTCCCGGGACAGCTCCTATAATTCACCCCTCCACTTT	CASSPSRDSSYNSPLHF
TRBV2	TRBJ2-7	.	.	TGTGCCAGCAGTGACTACTACGAGCAGTACTTC	CASSDYYEQYF
TRBV18	TRBJ2-7	few	TRBD2	TGTGCCAGCTCTGATCCGGCGGGAGCGTACGAGCAGTACTTC	CASSDPAGAYEQYF
TRBV12-3/TRBV12-4	TRBJ2-3	many	TRBD2	TGTGCCAGCAGGCCTGAGACTAGCGGGCCCGCGCAGTATTTT	CASRPETSGPAQYF
TRBV11-2	TRBJ2-1	.	TRBD2	TGTGCCAGCATCGACGGACTAGCGGGAGTCCTGGGCTTTTACAATGAGCAGTTCTTC	CASIDGLAGVLGFYNEQFF
TRBV3-1	TRBJ2-3	.	.	TGTGCCAGCAGCCAAGAAGGCTCTACACCTACGACAGATACGCAGTATTTT	CASSQEGSTPTTDTQYF
TRBV7-2	TRBJ2-3	.	.	TGTGCCAGCAGCTTAGGGGGGCCTACGCAGTATTTT	CASSLGGPTQYF
TRBV5-1	TRBJ2-4	many	.	TGCGCCAGCAGCTTCTCAGGCCAAGGAGACATTCAGTACTTC	CASSFSGQGDIQYF
TRBV12-3/TRBV12-4	TRBJ2-5	few	.	TGTGCCAGCAGTTCCGGACTGCCAGCAGCCCAGTACTTC	CASSSGLPAAQYF
TRBV15	TRBJ1-4	few	.	TGTGCCACCAGCAGAAATTTTCCGGGGGGGGAAAAACTGTTTTTT	CATSRNFPGGEKLFF
TRBV4-1	TRBJ2-7	few	TRBD2	TGCGCCAGCAGCCAATCAGCGGGAGGGATGCTCGAGCAGTACTTC	CASSQSAGGMLEQYF
TRBV5-1	TRBJ2-5	few	.	TGCGCCAGCAGCTTGGGAATTTGGAGGGGGGAGTACCAAGAGACCCAGTACTTC	CASSLGIWRGEYQETQYF
TRBV4-1	TRBJ2-5	.	.	TGCGCCAGCAGCCAAGCGAGCCCCGTGGGGGAGACCCAGTACTTC	CASSQASPVGETQYF
TRBV29-1	TRBJ1-2	many	TRBD1	TGCAGCGTCGCCCCTGGACAGGGGCCGTGGGGCTACACCTTC	CSVAPGQGPWGYTF
TRBV7-2	TRBJ2-1	.	.	TGTGCCAGCAGCTTAGGAGTAGGGGTCGGGGATGAGCAGTTCTTC	CASSLGVGVGDEQFF
TRBV19	TRBJ2-7	many	TRBD2	TGTGCCAGTAGGGGACTAGCGGACGCCTACGAGCAGTACTTC	CASRGLADAYEQYF
TRBV7-8	TRBJ2-2	few	.	TGTGCCAGCAGCTCCATAACGACGGGCGGGGAGCTGTTTTTT	CASSSITTGGELFF
TRBV5-6	TRBJ1-1	.	.	TGTGCCAGCAGCGATACAGGACGGCAAACTGAAGCTTTCTTT	CASSDTGRQTEAFF
TRBV7-9	TRBJ2-1	few	.	TGTGCCAGCAGCCCGCGTCCCAGACTAGGCGTGGGGGAGCAGTTCTTC	CASSPRPRLGVGEQFF
TRBV12-3/TRBV12-4	TRBJ2-1	few	.	TGTGCCAGCAGTCCGGGACAAACCTACAATGAGCAGTTCTTC	CASSPGQTYNEQFF
TRBV18	TRBJ2-7	.	.	TGTGCCAGCTCACCACCGACGCAGACCTACGAGCAGTACTTC	CASSPPTQTYEQYF
TRBV3-1	TRBJ2-7	.	.	TGTGCCAGCAGCCCAGCCGGGACCAGGAGCTCCTACGAGCAGTACTTC	CASSPAGTRSSYEQYF
TRBV24-1	TRBJ2-3	few	TRBD2	TGTGCCACCAGTGATCCCGCTAGCGGGGGTAGCACAGATACGCAGTATTTT	CATSDPASGGSTDTQYF
TRBV20-1	TRBJ2-1	once	.	TGCAGTTCAAGGCGTGCAGGGGAGTCTAGCAATGAGCAGTTCTTC	CSSRRAGESSNEQFF
TRBV5-1	TRBJ1-2	few	TRBD1	TGCGCCAGCAGCTTGGGCGGGACAGGGGGTAGCTACACCTTC	CASSLGGTGGSYTF
TRBV10-3	TRBJ2-2	.	.	TGTGCCATCAGGGGGACATGGGAAACCGGGGAGCTGTTTTTT	CAIRGTWETGELFF
TRBV4-1	TRBJ2-3	many	.	TGCGCCAGCAGCCAGGGTTTGGTTGGGGGGCGGCGCACAGATACGCAGTATTTT	CASSQGLVGGRRTDTQYF
TRBV7-3	TRBJ2-6	.	.	TGTGCCAGCAGCCCCAACGGGGCTTCTGGGGCCAACGTCCTGACTTTC	CASSPNGASGANVLTF
TRBV28	TRBJ2-3	few	TRBD1	TGTGCCAGCAGTACCCGGGACAGGGGCACAGATACGCAGTATTTT	CASSTRDRGTDTQYF
TRBV5-1	TRBJ2-1	few	.	TGCGCCAGCAAGAGGACTCTGGAGTACAATGAGCAGTTCTTC	CASKRTLEYNEQFF
TRBV5-1	TRBJ2-2	few	TRBD1	TGCGCCAGCAGCTTGGGACAGGGCGGAGGAGCCGGGGAGCTGTTTTTT	CASSLGQGGGAGELFF
TRBV25-1	TRBJ2-1	many	.	TGTGCCAGCAGTGTGGGTGGGTCCCACAATGAGCAGTTCTTC	CASSVGGSHNEQFF
TRBV27	TRBJ2-7	.	.	TGTGCCAGCAGTTTAAGGGGCCGGGACGTCTCGTACGAGCAGTACTTC	CASSLRGRDVSYEQYF
TRBV10-3	TRBJ2-5	few	.	TGTGCCATCAGTGAGTCGAGACAACTCCAAGAGACCCAGTACTTC	CAISESRQLQETQYF
TRBV5-6	TRBJ1-5	few	TRBD1	TGTGCCAGCAGTTACAGGGGAGAGGCTCAGCCCCAGCATTTT	CASSYRGEAQPQHF
TRBV12-3/TRBV12-4	TRBJ2-7	.	.	TGTGCCAGCAGCATAAGCGGAGAGGGGCACGAGCAGTACTTC	CASSISGEGHEQYF
TRBV3-1	TRBJ2-2	.	TRBD2	TGTGCCAGCAGCCTTATACTAGCGGGGGCCCACGGGGAGCTGTTTTTT	CASSLILAGAHGELFF
TRBV6-5	TRBJ1-4	.	.	TGTGCCAGCAGTTACGTTGAAAAACTGTTTTTT	CASSYVEKLFF
TRBV5-1	TRBJ1-3	.	TRBD1	TGCGCCAGCAGCCGGACAGGGTGGTCGTCGGGCTCTGGAAACACCATATATTTT	CASSRTGWSSGSGNTIYF
TRBV29-1	TRBJ1-1	many	.	TGCAGCGCCCGAGACAGCAACACTGAAGCTTTCTTT	CSARDSNTEAFF
TRBV4-1	TRBJ1-4	few	.	TGCGCCAGCAGCCAAACCCCAGGGAATGATGAAAAACTGTTTTTT	CASSQTPGNDEKLFF
TRBV10-2	TRBJ2-1	few	.	TGCGCCAGCAGTGAGGAGGTTAGCGGTTACTACAATGAGCAGTTCTTC	CASSEEVSGYYNEQFF
TRBV6-1	TRBJ2-7	.	.	TGTGCCAGCAGTGAAGGCCCCCGGGACTACGAGCAGTACTTC	CASSEGPRDYEQYF
TRBV20-1	TRBJ1-1	few	.	TGCAGTGCTCAGTCAGGGGTGCTAGGGAACACTGAAGCTTTCTTT	CSAQSGVLGNTEAFF
TRBV3-1	TRBJ2-5	.	.	TGTGCCAGCAGGAAAGGGCAAAACGACGCCCGAGAGACCCAGTACTTC	CASRKGQNDARETQYF
TRBV7-9	TRBJ2-2	few	.	TGTGCCAGCAGGCCCGCCCCCTCCTTTGTATCCGGGGAGCTGTTTTTT	CASRPAPSFVSGELFF
TRBV9	TRBJ2-1	few	.	TGTGCCAGCAGCGTAGACCGGGACGGTAATCCGTTCTTC	CASSVDRDGNPFF
TRBV5-1	TRBJ2-7	few	TRBD2	TGCGCCAGCAAACTAGCGGGATCCTACGAGCAGTACTTC	CASKLAGSYEQYF
TRBV10-2	TRBJ1-1	few	.	TGCGCCAGCAGTGGTGCCCAGGGGACTGAAGCTTTCTTT	CASSGAQGTEAFF
TRBV10-2	TRBJ1-6	few	TRBD1	TGCGCCAGCAGTGTTCAGGGGGTAAATGGGTCACCCCTCCACTTT	CASSVQGVNGSPLHF